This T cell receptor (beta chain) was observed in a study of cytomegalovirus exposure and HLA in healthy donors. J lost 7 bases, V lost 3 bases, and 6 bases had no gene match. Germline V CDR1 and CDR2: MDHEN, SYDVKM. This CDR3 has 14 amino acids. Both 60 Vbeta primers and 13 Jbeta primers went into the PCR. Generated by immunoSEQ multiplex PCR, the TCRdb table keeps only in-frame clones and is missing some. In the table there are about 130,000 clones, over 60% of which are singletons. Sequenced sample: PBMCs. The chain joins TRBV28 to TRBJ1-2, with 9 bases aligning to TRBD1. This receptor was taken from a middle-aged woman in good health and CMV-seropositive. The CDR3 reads CASSLGQGFGGYTF. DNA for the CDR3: TGTGCCAGCAGTTTGGGACAGGGCTTTGGTGGCTACACCTTC.